This T cell receptor (beta chain) derives from a study of blood T cell repertoires in COVID-19. Turning to the study itself: Researchers got acute and convalescent COVID-19 samples from the United States, Italy and Spain.

Assay: immunoSEQ multiplex PCR; the TCRdb copy retains only in-frame clones and omits some. The sample carries approximately 260,000 clones, approximately 88% recorded once. The sequence was collected from a woman aged 70 to 79 with COVID-19, enrolled during active disease. Material for sequencing was peripheral blood.

CDR3 coding DNA: TGCGCCAGCAGCCTATCTCCGGGACTAGCAACGGCAGATACGCAGTATTTT. Translation: CASSLSPGLATADTQYF. V and J are TRBV4-3 and TRBJ2-3, with TRBD2 matching 9 bases. Germline CDR1 LGHNA, CDR2 YSLEER. CDR3 size: 17 residues. V lost 4 bases to trimming and J lost 4 bases; unmatched junction nucleotides: 12.